This T cell receptor (beta chain) was profiled in a study of T cell responses to AZD1222 COVID-19 vaccine. Broader study findings: Among AZD1222 vaccinees, only 6 or 7 were seropositive at baseline.

The CDR3 is 17 residues long. Germline CDR1 SGHVS, CDR2 FQNEAQ. The V gene lost 2 bases and the J gene lost 2 bases, with 13 bases spanning the gap. Comment on this clone: What it recognizes is unknown.

TCRdb keeps only in-frame clones here, not all; method: immunoSEQ multiplex PCR. Of approximately 140,000 clones in the sample, approximately 89% were seen once. This specimen was peripheral blood, taken on day 0 of AZD1222 vaccination. V and J are TRBV7-8 and TRBJ2-6, with D perhaps being TRBD1 or TRBD2 (6 bases each). This clonotype was obtained from an adult in good health. CDR3 nucleotide sequence: TGTGCCAGCAGCTTAATCGGGGGCGCGGCTGGGGCCAACGTCCTGACTTTC. Translated: CASSLIGGAAGANVLTF.